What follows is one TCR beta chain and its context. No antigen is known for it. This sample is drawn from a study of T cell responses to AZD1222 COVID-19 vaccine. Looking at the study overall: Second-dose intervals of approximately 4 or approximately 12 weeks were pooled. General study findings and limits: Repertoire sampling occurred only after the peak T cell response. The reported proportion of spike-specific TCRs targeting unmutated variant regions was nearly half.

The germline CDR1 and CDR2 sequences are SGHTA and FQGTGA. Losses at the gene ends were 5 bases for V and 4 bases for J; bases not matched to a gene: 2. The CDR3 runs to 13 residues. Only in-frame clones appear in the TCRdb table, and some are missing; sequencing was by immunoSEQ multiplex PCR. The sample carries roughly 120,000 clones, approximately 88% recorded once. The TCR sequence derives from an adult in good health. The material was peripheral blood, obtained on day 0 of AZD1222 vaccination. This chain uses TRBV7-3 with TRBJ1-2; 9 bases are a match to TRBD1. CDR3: CASSQDRGYGYTF. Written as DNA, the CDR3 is TGTGCCAGCAGCCAGGACAGGGGCTATGGCTACACCTTC.